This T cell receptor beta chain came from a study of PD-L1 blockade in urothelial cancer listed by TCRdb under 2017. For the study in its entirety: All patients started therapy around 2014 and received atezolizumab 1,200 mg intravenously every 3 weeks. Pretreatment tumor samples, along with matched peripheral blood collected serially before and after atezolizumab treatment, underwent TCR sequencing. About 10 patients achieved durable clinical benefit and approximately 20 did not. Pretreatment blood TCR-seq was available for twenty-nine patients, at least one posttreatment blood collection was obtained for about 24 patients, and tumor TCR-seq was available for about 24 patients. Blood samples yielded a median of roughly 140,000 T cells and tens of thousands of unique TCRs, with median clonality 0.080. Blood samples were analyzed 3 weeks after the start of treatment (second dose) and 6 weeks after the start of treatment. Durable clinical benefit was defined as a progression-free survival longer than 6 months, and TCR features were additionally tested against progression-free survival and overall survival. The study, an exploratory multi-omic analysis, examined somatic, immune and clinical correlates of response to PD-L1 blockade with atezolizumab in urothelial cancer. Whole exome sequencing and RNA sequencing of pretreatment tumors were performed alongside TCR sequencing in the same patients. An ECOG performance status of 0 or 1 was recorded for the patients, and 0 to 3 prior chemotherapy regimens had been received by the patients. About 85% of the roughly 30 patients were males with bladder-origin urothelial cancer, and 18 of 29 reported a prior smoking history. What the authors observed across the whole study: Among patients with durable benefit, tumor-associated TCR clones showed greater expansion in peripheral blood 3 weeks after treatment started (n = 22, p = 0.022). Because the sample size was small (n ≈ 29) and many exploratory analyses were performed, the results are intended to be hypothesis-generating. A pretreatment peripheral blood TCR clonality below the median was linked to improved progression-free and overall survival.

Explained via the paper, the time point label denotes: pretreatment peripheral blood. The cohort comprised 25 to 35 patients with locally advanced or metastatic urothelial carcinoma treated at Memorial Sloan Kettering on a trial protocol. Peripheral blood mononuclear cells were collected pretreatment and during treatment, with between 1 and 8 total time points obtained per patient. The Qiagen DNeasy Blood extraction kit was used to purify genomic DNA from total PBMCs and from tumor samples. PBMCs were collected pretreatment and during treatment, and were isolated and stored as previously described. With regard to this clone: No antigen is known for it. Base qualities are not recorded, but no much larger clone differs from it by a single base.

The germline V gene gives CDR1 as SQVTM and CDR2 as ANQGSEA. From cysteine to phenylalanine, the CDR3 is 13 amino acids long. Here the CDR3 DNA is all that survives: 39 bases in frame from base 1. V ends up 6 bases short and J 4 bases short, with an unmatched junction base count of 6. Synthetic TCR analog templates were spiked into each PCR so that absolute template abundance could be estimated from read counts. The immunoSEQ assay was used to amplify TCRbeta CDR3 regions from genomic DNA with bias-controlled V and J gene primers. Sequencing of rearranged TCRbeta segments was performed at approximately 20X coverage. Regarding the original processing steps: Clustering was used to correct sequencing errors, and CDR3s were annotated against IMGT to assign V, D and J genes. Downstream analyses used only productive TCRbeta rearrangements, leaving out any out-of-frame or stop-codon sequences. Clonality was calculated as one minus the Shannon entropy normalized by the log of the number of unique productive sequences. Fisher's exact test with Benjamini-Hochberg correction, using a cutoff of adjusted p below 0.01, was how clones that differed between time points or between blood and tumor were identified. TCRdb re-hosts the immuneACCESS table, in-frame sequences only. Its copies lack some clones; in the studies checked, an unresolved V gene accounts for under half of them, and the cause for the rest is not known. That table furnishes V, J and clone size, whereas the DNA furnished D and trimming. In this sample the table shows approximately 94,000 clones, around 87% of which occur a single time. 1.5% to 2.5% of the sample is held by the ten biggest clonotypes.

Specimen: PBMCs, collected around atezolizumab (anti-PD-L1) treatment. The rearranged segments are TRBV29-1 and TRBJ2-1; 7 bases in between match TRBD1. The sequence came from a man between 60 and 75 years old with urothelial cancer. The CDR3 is CSVPWTGYNEQFF. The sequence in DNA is TGCAGCGTCCCCTGGACAGGTTACAATGAGCAGTTCTTC.